A selection of T cell receptor beta chains follows, all from one sample in a study of T cells in Graves' hyperthyroidism and ophthalmopathy. MiXCR, applied by TCRdb to the multiplex PCR reads, yields one record per CDR3 protein. The sample carries 300,000 to 450,000 distinct CDR3 sequences, 13% recorded once. Sequencing was done on a sample of blood. The receptor source for this set is a man aged 30-40 years with Graves' hyperthyroidism that later progressed to Graves' ophthalmopathy. Each CDR3 is given with its conserved first and last residue. D genes are given only for firm matches. A clone size is listed for some rows: how often the clone was seen (once, few, many), or a class if it is expanded.

>.|TRBV19|TRBJ1-5|many
CASSISRSNQPQHF
TGTGCCAGTAGTATCTCGCGTAGCAATCAGCCCCAGCATTTT
>TRBD1|TRBV11-3|TRBJ1-1|many
CASSDRGWVTEAFF
TGTGCCAGCAGCGACAGGGGGTGGGTCACTGAAGCTTTCTTT
>.|TRBV7-9|TRBJ2-1|many
CASSLSGSNEQFF
TGTGCCAGCAGCTTGTCGGGGTCCAATGAGCAGTTCTTC
>.|TRBV7-2|TRBJ2-7|few
CASSFRSYFSYEQYF
TGTGCCAGCAGCTTCCGGTCCTACTTCTCCTACGAGCAGTACTTC
>TRBD1|TRBV28|TRBJ2-2|.
CATAHRGPFGTGELFF
TGTGCCACCGCGCACAGGGGGCCATTTGGCACCGGGGAGCTGTTTTTT
>.|TRBV18|TRBJ1-5|many
CASSPSGGGQPQHF
TGTGCCAGCTCACCAAGCGGGGGCGGGCAGCCCCAGCATTTT
>.|TRBV6-1|TRBJ1-5|many
CASTRDPYSNQPQHF
TGTGCCAGCACTCGGGACCCTTATAGCAATCAGCCCCAGCATTTT
>.|TRBV6-1|TRBJ1-2|many
CASSPEAYGYTF
TGTGCCAGCAGCCCGGAGGCCTATGGCTACACCTTC
>.|TRBV5-1|TRBJ1-3|.
CASSTGQSGNTIYF
TGCGCCAGCAGCACTGGACAGTCTGGAAACACCATATATTTT
>TRBD1|TRBV27|TRBJ2-3|few
CASKSAGGFFSDTQYF
TGTGCCAGCAAGTCGGCAGGGGGCTTTTTTAGTGATACGCAGTATTTT
>.|TRBV3-1|TRBJ1-1|many
CASSQDPVVRGNTEAFF
TGTGCCAGCAGCCAAGATCCCGTAGTCAGGGGGAACACTGAAGCTTTCTTT
>TRBD2|TRBV6-2/TRBV6-3|TRBJ2-3|.
CASNLAGGERNTQYF
TGTGCCAGCAATCTAGCGGGGGGGGAGCGAAATACGCAGTATTTT
>TRBD1|TRBV15|TRBJ2-7|few
CATSRGGTGYEQYF
TGTGCCACCAGCAGAGGCGGGACAGGGTACGAGCAGTACTTC
>.|TRBV5-1|TRBJ1-1|.
CASSPLPGTEAFF
TGCGCCAGCAGCCCCCTCCCAGGCACTGAAGCTTTCTTT
>.|TRBV5-1|TRBJ1-5|few
CASSLASGHQPQHF
TGCGCCAGCAGCTTGGCCTCGGGGCATCAGCCCCAGCATTTT
>.|TRBV6-6|TRBJ1-2|.
CASSYYALGAGYTF
TGTGCCAGCAGTTACTACGCTTTAGGGGCCGGCTACACCTTC
>TRBD2|TRBV2|TRBJ2-1|few
CASRVISGERNEQFF
TGTGCCAGCAGGGTAATTAGCGGGGAGAGAAATGAGCAGTTCTTC
>TRBD1|TRBV6-1|TRBJ1-5|many
CASRAKTGGLQPQHF
TGTGCCAGCAGAGCAAAGACAGGGGGCCTTCAGCCCCAGCATTTT
>.|TRBV10-3|TRBJ1-4|few
CAISETGDNEKLFF
TGTGCCATCAGTGAGACGGGGGATAATGAAAAACTGTTTTTT
>TRBD2|TRBV27|TRBJ2-5|many
CASSVAGGLLETQYF
TGTGCCAGCAGTGTAGCGGGGGGGCTCTTAGAGACCCAGTACTTC
>.|TRBV15|TRBJ2-4|.
CATSRGNLAKNIQYF
TGTGCCACCAGCAGAGGGAATCTAGCCAAAAACATTCAGTACTTC
>TRBD1|TRBV6-1|TRBJ1-2|.
CASSSGTGGWDGYTF
TGTGCCAGCAGTTCCGGGACAGGGGGTTGGGATGGCTACACCTTC
>TRBD1|TRBV20-1|TRBJ1-2|many
CSARDAGPGGGGYGYTF
TGCAGTGCTAGAGATGCTGGGCCAGGGGGCGGTGGCTATGGCTACACCTTC
>.|TRBV6-1|TRBJ1-1|many
CASRVYTNTEAFF
TGTGCCAGCAGGGTGTATACTAACACTGAAGCTTTCTTT
>.|TRBV9|TRBJ2-7|.
CASSVDSGYEQYF
TGTGCCAGCAGCGTAGATTCGGGCTACGAGCAGTACTTC
>TRBD2|TRBV20-1|TRBJ2-3|many
CSADTSGGFTDTQYF
TGCAGTGCCGATACTAGCGGGGGGTTCACAGATACGCAGTATTTT
>.|TRBV28|TRBJ2-6|many
CARDRDGGSGANVLTF
TGTGCCAGAGACCGGGACGGAGGCTCTGGGGCCAACGTCCTGACTTTC
>TRBD1|TRBV2|TRBJ2-7|many
CASSEGRGLDEQYF
TGTGCCAGCAGTGAAGGCAGGGGGCTTGACGAGCAGTACTTC
>TRBD1|TRBV7-9|TRBJ1-2|.
CASSLASRTGGPYGYTF
TGTGCCAGCAGCTTAGCTTCAAGGACAGGGGGTCCCTATGGCTACACCTTC
>.|TRBV20-1|TRBJ2-5|many
CSARDLEDSAWGTQYF
TGCAGTGCTAGAGATCTCGAGGACTCTGCCTGGGGGACCCAGTACTTC
>.|TRBV5-6|TRBJ2-1|.
CASSLVGGAQEQFF
TGTGCCAGCAGCTTGGTGGGGGGGGCCCAAGAGCAGTTCTTC
>TRBD2|TRBV7-2|TRBJ2-7|few
CASSSLAGTYEQYF
TGTGCCAGCAGCTCGCTAGCGGGGACCTACGAGCAGTACTTC
>.|TRBV18|TRBJ1-2|.
CASSPRSGGVRSNYGYTF
TGTGCCAGCTCACCACGGTCGGGGGGCGTTCGGTCAAACTATGGCTACACCTTC
>.|TRBV9|TRBJ1-1|few
CASSADVLNTEAFF
TGTGCCAGCAGCGCGGACGTATTGAACACTGAAGCTTTCTTT
>TRBD2|TRBV18|TRBJ2-3|.
CASSPRNSGGTDTQYF
TGTGCCAGCTCACCACGGAATAGCGGGGGGACAGATACGCAGTATTTT
>TRBD1|TRBV28|TRBJ1-2|.
CASSLTGTDHYGYTF
TGTGCCAGCAGTTTAACCGGGACAGACCACTATGGCTACACCTTC
>.|TRBV11-2|TRBJ2-6|.
CASSKRGGTGANVLTF
TGTGCCAGCAGCAAAAGGGGGGGCACTGGGGCCAACGTCCTGACTTTC
>.|TRBV11-2|TRBJ2-3|many
CASSLGSGNTDTQYF
TGTGCCAGCAGCTTAGGTTCGGGGAACACAGATACGCAGTATTTT
>TRBD1|TRBV3-1|TRBJ1-3|.
CASSPLRTGVGNTVYF
TGTGCCAGCAGCCCCCTGAGGACAGGGGTCGGAAACACCGTATATTTT
>TRBD2|TRBV2|TRBJ2-1|many
CASSGIAGGLGQFF
TGTGCCAGCAGTGGGATAGCGGGGGGGCTCGGGCAGTTCTTC
>.|TRBV5-6|TRBJ1-2|.
CASSLRAVNYGYTF
TGTGCCAGCAGCTTGAGGGCGGTGAACTATGGCTACACCTTC
>TRBD2|TRBV20-1|TRBJ2-1|many
CSAIGGALVDEQFF
TGCAGTGCCATCGGGGGGGCCTTAGTCGATGAGCAGTTCTTC
>.|TRBV5-1|TRBJ2-1|once
CASSLVGYSSYNEQFF
TGCGCCAGCAGCTTGGTCGGATACAGCTCCTACAATGAGCAGTTCTTC
>.|TRBV15|TRBJ1-5|.
CATSNQWEPQHF
TGTGCCACCAGCAACCAGTGGGAGCCCCAGCATTTT